This T cell receptor (gamma chain) originates from a study of Vδ1+ human thymocytes. Extracted RNA was reverse transcribed into cDNA. The CDR3 regions were amplified by multiplex PCR from V-gene primers to a constant-region primer. TCRdb reran clone calling via CATT on the multiplex PCR reads. The table shows about 27,000 gamma-chain clones, with 20% to 25% occurring only once. Only a few counts were recorded for this clone. Its antigen is unknown. A much larger clone lies one base from this, so it may be a read error. The same CDR3 is also encoded by other DNA sequences in this sample. Study observations and caveats: Unlike peripheral blood Vdelta1+ controls, thymic delta-chain sequences included about 20% Vdelta2 and few Vdelta3. Thymic TRG and TRD repertoires appeared highly polyclonal.

The V segment lost 3 bases and the J segment 3 bases; nucleotides outside the gene matches: 2. The CDR3 is made up of 16 amino acids. Germline values: CDR1 GITISATS, CDR2 ISYDGTV (reference sequence). The V gene is TRGV9, the J gene TRGJP. The sequence was obtained from a boy younger than two who had congenital heart surgery. The sample taken for sequencing was Vdelta1+ gamma-delta thymocytes from the thymus. The subset denotes: FACS-sorted CD3+ TCRalphabeta- TCRVdelta1+ TCRVdelta2- thymocytes. The CDR3 DNA sequence: TGTGCCTTGTGGGAGCTGCAAGAGTTGGGCAAAAAAATCAAGGTATTT. This translates into CALWELQELGKKIKVF.